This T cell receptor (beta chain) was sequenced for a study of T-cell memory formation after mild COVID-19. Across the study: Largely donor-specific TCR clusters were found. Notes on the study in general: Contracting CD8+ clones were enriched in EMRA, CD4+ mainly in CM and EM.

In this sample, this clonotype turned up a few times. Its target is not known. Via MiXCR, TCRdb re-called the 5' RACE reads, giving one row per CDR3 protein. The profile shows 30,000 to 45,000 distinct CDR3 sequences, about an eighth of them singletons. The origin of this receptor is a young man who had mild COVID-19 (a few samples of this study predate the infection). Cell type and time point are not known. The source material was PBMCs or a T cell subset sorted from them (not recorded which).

DNA of the CDR3: TGTGCCAGCAGTGAAAACCAGGGAACTGTGCTGGACACCTTC. Protein sequence: CASSENQGTVLDTF. The chain employs TRBV2 and TRBJ1-2; TRBD1 might be the D (5 bases). V was trimmed by 2 bases and J by 12 bases, leaving 19 bases between them. This CDR3 is built from 14 residues. Germline lookup yields CDR1 SNHLY and CDR2 FYNNEI.